This is a list of T cell receptor beta chains from one sample in a study of graft-versus-host responses after intestinal transplantation. No antigen is known for these receptors. Clones were read by immunoSEQ multiplex PCR, and TCRdb kept only the in-frame ones, dropping some. The table includes about 39,000 clones, over 90% detected once. The sequencing used unstimulated CD8+ T cells sorted from spleen or lymph node cells, collected before transplant. These receptors all stem from a human donor who was the organ donor for an intestinal transplant. The CDR3 runs from the conserved cysteine through the conserved F or W.

length: 18; V: TRBV6-1; CDR3: CASSDLAGGTLAKNIQYF
length: 15; V: TRBV6-5; CDR3: CASSRSGRPQETQYF
length: 11; V: TRBV27; CDR3: CASSWGDEQYF
length: 17; V: TRBV29-1; CDR3: CSVEDPGTSAVYNEQFF
length: 17; V: TRBV29-1; CDR3: CSVVRPGVGVVDTEAFF
length: 18; V: TRBV13; CDR3: CASSQTGVDPINKNIQYF
length: 14; V: TRBV27; CDR3: CASSFGGGAGELFF
length: 15; V: TRBV28; CDR3: CASSPQTGENEKLFF
length: 16; V: TRBV7-3; CDR3: CASSLTFGWADEKLFF
length: 15; V: TRBV5-1; CDR3: CASSFSGRAEDTQYF
length: 15; V: TRBV28; CDR3: CASSQSRRAPYEQYF
length: 14; V: TRBV4-3; CDR3: CASSQDKGLTEAFF
length: 13; V: TRBV27; CDR3: CASSSGGAGEQYF
length: 17; V: TRBV28; CDR3: CASSTLGTPAGGKKLFF
length: 14; V: TRBV7-6; CDR3: CASSLALDSYEQYF
length: 13; V: TRBV27; CDR3: CASRPSGYNEQFF
length: 18; V: TRBV27; CDR3: CASSLFPGQGTSTDTQYF
length: 19; V: TRBV10-3; CDR3: CAISESRTSGSPRPYEQYF
length: 15; V: TRBV28; CDR3: CASSMDREATDTQYF
length: 13; V: TRBV15; CDR3: CATSSTLLGEQFF
length: 13; V: TRBV9; CDR3: CASSGQGSYEQYF
length: 11; V: TRBV27; CDR3: CASSGANVLTF